This TCR beta chain was captured in a study of cytomegalovirus exposure and HLA in healthy donors. This clone showed up just a few times. PCR employed 60 Vbeta and 13 Jbeta primers. Method: immunoSEQ multiplex PCR; TCRdb's copy keeps in-frame clones and lacks some. There are roughly 93,000 clones in the sample; about 80% occur only once, and 9.5% to 13% lies in the top ten. Germline assignment: CDR1 MGHDK and CDR2 SYGVNS. Trimming shortened V by 10 bases and J by 0 bases, and 16 bases separated the two germline ends. CDR3 length: 15 amino acids. The sequence came from a man between 18 and 35 years old in good health and CMV-seropositive. The sequenced sample was PBMCs. The chain employs TRBV25-1 and TRBJ1-5; D is ambiguous. The CDR3 reads CATAVDHYSNQPQHF. The CDR3 region has the DNA TGTGCCACAGCAGTCGATCACTATAGCAATCAGCCCCAGCATTTT.